The rows below give T cell receptor beta chains drawn from one sample of a study of beta chain features in type 1 diabetes. TCRdb keeps only in-frame clones here, not all; method: immunoSEQ multiplex PCR. The data show fewer than 300,000 clones, about a fifth seen once. Specimen: naive CD4+ T cells from blood. These TCRs come from a woman between 40 and 55 years old with type 1 diabetes. CDR3s include the opening cysteine and the closing phenylalanine or tryptophan. D genes are given only for firm matches. For some rows the clone size is stated as once, few or many, or as a class when expanded; others skip it.

clone size: once; V gene: TRBV5-6; D gene: TRBD2; J gene: TRBJ2-2; CDR3 DNA: TGTGCCAGCAGCTTTATAGCGGGGGGGAACACCGGGGAGCTGTTTTTT; CDR3 protein: CASSFIAGGNTGELFF
clone size: -; V gene: TRBV6-5; D gene: TRBD1; J gene: TRBJ1-2; CDR3 DNA: TGTGCCAGCAGTTACGGGACAGGGGGCGTCTACACCTTC; CDR3 protein: CASSYGTGGVYTF
clone size: once; V gene: TRBV6-5; D gene: -; J gene: TRBJ1-1; CDR3 DNA: TGTGCCAGCAGCCCGGGTCTCCTCTCGACTGAAGCTTTCTTT; CDR3 protein: CASSPGLLSTEAFF
clone size: few; V gene: TRBV5-1; D gene: TRBD1; J gene: TRBJ2-7; CDR3 DNA: TGCGCCAGCAGCCCCGGGACAGGCGGCGAGCAGTACTTC; CDR3 protein: CASSPGTGGEQYF
clone size: few; V gene: TRBV9; D gene: TRBD1; J gene: TRBJ1-1; CDR3 DNA: TGTGCCAGCAGCGCCACAGGGGCGAACACTGAAGCTTTCTTT; CDR3 protein: CASSATGANTEAFF
clone size: few; V gene: TRBV7-9; D gene: TRBD1; J gene: TRBJ2-7; CDR3 DNA: TGTGCCAGCGAAGGACAGGGAAAAACCTACGAGCAGTACTTC; CDR3 protein: CASEGQGKTYEQYF
clone size: -; V gene: TRBV29-1; D gene: -; J gene: TRBJ1-1; CDR3 DNA: TGCAGTTCTCTAGGGAAGGGGGGGGGCAACACTGAAGCTTTCTTT; CDR3 protein: CSSLGKGGGNTEAFF
clone size: -; V gene: TRBV29-1; D gene: -; J gene: TRBJ1-1; CDR3 DNA: TGCAGCGCTGCGCCCCTGAGGGTCACTGAAGCTTTCTTT; CDR3 protein: CSAAPLRVTEAFF
clone size: few; V gene: TRBV29-1; D gene: -; J gene: TRBJ1-2; CDR3 DNA: TGCAGCGTTGTACAGGGTGACTATGGCTACACCTTC; CDR3 protein: CSVVQGDYGYTF
clone size: -; V gene: TRBV23-1; D gene: TRBD1; J gene: TRBJ1-5; CDR3 DNA: TGCGCCAGCAGTCACGGGGACAGGGATCAGCCCCAGCATTTT; CDR3 protein: CASSHGDRDQPQHF